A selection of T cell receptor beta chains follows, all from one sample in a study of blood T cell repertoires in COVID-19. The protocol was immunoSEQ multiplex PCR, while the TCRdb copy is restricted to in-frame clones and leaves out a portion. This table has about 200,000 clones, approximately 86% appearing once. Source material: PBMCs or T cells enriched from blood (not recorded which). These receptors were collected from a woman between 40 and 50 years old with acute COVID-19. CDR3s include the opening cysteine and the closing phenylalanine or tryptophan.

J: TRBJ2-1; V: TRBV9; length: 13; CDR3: CASSSRGDGEQFF
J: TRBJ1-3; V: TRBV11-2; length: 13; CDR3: CASSLGHQYTIYF
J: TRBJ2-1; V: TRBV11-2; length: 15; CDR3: CASRQTSGSLNEQFF
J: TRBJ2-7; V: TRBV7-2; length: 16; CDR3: CASSPTIGTGEPEQYF
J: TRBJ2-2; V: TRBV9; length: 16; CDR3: CASRRTSGENTGELFF
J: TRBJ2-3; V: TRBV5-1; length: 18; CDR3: CASTSRGSSAGGADTQYF
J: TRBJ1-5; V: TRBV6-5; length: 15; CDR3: CASRPNMDRARPQHF
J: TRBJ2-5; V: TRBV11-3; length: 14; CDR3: CASSFSGGQETQYF
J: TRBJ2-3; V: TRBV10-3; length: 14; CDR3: CAISEGRVADTQYF
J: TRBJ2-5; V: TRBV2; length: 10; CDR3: CASTGLGVYF
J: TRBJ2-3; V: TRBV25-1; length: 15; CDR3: CASSDLGTRTDTQYF
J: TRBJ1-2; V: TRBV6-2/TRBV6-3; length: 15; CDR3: CASSQQGILDYGYTF
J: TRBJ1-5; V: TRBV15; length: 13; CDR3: CATSRTEHQPQHF
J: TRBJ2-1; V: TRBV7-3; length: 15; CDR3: CASSPSGTSYNEQFF
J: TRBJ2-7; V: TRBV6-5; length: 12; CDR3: CATQRPPGEQYF
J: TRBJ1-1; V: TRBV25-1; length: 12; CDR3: CASSEWGGEAFF
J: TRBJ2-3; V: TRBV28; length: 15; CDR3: CASSIGADNTDTQYF
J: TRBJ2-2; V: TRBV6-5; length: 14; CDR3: CATIPQGLTGELFF
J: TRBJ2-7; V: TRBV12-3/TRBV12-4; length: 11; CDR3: CASSVTYEQYF
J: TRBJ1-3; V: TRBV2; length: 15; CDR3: CASSANRGSGNTIYF
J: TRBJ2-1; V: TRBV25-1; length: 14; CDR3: CASRASGSHNEQFF
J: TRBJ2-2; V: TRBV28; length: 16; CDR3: CASSLTSGSSTGELFF
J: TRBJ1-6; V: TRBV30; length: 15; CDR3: CAWSSTGFGNSPLHF
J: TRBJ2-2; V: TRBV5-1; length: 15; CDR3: CASSGDYQNTGELFF
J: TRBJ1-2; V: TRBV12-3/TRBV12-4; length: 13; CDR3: CASSLVAVYGYTF
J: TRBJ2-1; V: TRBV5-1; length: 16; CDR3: CASSQVAGGAYNEQFF
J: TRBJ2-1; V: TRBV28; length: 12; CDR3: CASSYPNNEQFF
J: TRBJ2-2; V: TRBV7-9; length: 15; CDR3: CAYTWAGARTGELFF
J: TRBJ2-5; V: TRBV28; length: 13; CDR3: CASCRAGRETQYF
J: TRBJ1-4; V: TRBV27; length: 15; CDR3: CASSFQMGANEKLFF
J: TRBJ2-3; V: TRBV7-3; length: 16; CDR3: CASSGKGLAGGETQYF
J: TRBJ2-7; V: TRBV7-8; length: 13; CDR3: CASSWGQDYEQYF
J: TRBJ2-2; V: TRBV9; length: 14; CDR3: CASSVRGDTGELFF
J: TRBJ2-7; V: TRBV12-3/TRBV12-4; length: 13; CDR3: CASSLAVSYEQYF
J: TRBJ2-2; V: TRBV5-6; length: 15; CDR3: CASSRDRGQFGELFF
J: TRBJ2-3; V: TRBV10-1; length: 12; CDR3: CASSEHLDTQYF
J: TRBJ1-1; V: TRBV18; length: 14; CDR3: CASSPTGGNTEAFF
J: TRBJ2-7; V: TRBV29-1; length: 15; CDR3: CSVEGVAGVSYEQYF
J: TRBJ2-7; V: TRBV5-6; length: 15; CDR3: CASSLGWSGSYEQYF
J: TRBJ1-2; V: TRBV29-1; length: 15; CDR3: CSVESVRGRIDGYTF
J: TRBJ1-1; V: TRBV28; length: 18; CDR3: CASSLWRLARPQNTEAFF
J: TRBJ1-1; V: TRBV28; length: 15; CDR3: CASTRQQQRITEAFF
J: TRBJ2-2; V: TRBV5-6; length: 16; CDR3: CASSFVLAGGTGELFF
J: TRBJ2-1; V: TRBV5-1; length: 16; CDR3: CASSTDSGRRGNEQFF
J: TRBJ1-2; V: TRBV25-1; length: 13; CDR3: CASSDTGDYGYTF
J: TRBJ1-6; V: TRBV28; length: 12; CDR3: CASSMTGTPLHF
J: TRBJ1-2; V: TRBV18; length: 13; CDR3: CASSPREKDGYTF
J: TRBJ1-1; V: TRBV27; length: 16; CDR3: CASRDFAGTENTEAFF